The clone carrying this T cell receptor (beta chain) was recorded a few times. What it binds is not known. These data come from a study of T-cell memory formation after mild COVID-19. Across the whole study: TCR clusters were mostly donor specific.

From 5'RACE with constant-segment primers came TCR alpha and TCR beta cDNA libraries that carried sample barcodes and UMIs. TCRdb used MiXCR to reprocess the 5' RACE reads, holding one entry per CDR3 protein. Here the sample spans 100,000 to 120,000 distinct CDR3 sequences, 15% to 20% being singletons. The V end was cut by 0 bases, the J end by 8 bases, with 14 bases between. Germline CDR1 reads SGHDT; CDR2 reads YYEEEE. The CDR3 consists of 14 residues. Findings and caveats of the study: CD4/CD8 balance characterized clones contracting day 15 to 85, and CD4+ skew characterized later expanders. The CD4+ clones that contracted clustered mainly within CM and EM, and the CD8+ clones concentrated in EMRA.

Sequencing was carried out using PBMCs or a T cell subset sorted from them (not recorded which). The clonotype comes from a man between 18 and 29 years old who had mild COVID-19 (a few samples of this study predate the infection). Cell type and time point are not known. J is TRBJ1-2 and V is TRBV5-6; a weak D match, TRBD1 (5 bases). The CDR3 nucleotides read TGTGCCAGCAGCTTGGGGCAGGGAAAAGGAGGCTACACCTTC. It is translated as CASSLGQGKGGYTF.